This TCR beta chain was captured in a study of T cells in Graves' hyperthyroidism and ophthalmopathy. Study outcomes and limitations: The model predicted ophthalmopathy a median around 6.5 months before onset.

Amplification of TCR beta CDR3 regions used RNA as the template. An initial round of RT-PCR targeting the TCR CDR3 relied on the HTBI primer set. One entry per CDR3 protein, called by TCRdb with MiXCR from the multiplex PCR reads. The sample shows 530,000 or so distinct CDR3 sequences, around 46% of them seen only once. Regarding this clonotype: Its target is not known.

An absence of ophthalmopathy progression within 18 months meant stable Graves' hyperthyroidism. Newly diagnosed hyperthyroidism patients aged 18 to 65 years had disease lasting under 2 months. The origin of this receptor is a woman younger than 30 with Graves' hyperthyroidism. Sequencing was done on a sample of peripheral blood or thyroid tissue (not recorded which).

CDR3 bases: TGTGCCAGCAGTTCCCGTGGGGGGTATAGCAATCAGCCCCAGCATTTT. Amino acid sequence: CASSSRGGYSNQPQHF. The rearrangement links TRBV27 to TRBJ1-5, with a tentative D call TRBD1 (5 bases). The germline V and J ends were trimmed by 4 bases and 0 bases, with 13 bases remaining between them. Germline values: CDR1 MNHEY, CDR2 SMNVEV (reference sequence). This CDR3 contains 16 residues.